This T cell receptor (beta chain) emerged from a study of CD8 T cells in Susac syndrome. FACS was used to enrich TEMRA cells, whereas the CD8+ and CD4+ T cells were obtained by negative isolation. Random hexamers were used to reverse transcribe an amount of roughly 0.45 to 1 ug RNA. Coverage of TCR beta CDR3 amplification by immunoSEQ multiplex PCR extended to 54 Vbeta and 13 Jbeta. TCRdb called the immunoSEQ multiplex PCR reads again in MiXCR, with one record for every CDR3 protein. The sample includes just over 300,000 distinct CDR3 sequences, 90% to 95% of them seen just once. This TCR came from a human donor with multiple sclerosis. Source material: CD4+ T cells from PBMCs.

In DNA form, the CDR3 reads TGTGCCAGCAGTCAACTGGCAGACTACGAGCAGTACTTC. Translation: CASSQLADYEQYF. The chain combines TRBV6-6 with TRBJ2-7; D gene unclear. Germline CDR1 MNHNY, CDR2 SVGAGI (reference sequence). The CDR3 length is 13 residues. Deletions cut 5 bases from V and 3 bases from J, with 11 bases between.